A selection of T cell receptor beta chains follows, all from one sample in a study of beta chain features in type 1 diabetes. Sequencing used immunoSEQ multiplex PCR; TCRdb keeps in-frame clones, though not all of them. The sample consists of 150,000 or so clones, more than 9.5% of them appearing once. The sequenced material came from central memory CD4+ T cells from blood. The receptors were gathered from a young man in good health. CDR3s include the opening cysteine and the closing phenylalanine or tryptophan. D genes are given only for firm matches. Size tells how often a clone was seen (once, few, many) or the class of an expanded clone, and some rows leave it out.

clone size | D gene | J gene | V gene | CDR3 protein | CDR3 DNA
few | . | TRBJ2-7 | TRBV5-1 | CASSQQVGGSYEQYF | TGCGCCAGCAGCCAACAAGTGGGGGGCTCCTACGAGCAGTACTTC
many | . | TRBJ2-7 | TRBV23-1 | CASILKGDGLSSYEQYF | TGCGCCAGCATCCTCAAGGGAGACGGTTTAAGCTCCTACGAGCAGTACTTC
. | TRBD2 | TRBJ2-5 | TRBV7-9 | CASTLSGRSETQYF | TGTGCCAGCACCCTGAGCGGGAGGAGCGAGACCCAGTACTTC
. | TRBD1 | TRBJ2-7 | TRBV23-1 | CASSQCQGDIYEQYF | TGCGCCAGCAGTCAATGTCAGGGGGATATCTACGAGCAGTACTTC
few | . | TRBJ1-5 | TRBV19 | CASSTGNSNQPQHF | TGTGCCAGTAGTACTGGGAATAGCAATCAGCCCCAGCATTTT
. | . | TRBJ2-7 | TRBV7-6 | CASSLGRGEQYF | TGTGCCAGCAGCTTGGGCCGAGGTGAGCAGTACTTC
many | . | TRBJ2-3 | TRBV9 | CASSVSALDTDTQYF | TGTGCCAGCAGCGTATCGGCGCTTGACACAGATACGCAGTATTTT
few | TRBD1 | TRBJ2-1 | TRBV7-9 | CASSRGGQGHNEQFF | TGTGCCAGCAGTCGCGGAGGACAGGGACACAATGAGCAGTTCTTC
many | . | TRBJ2-7 | TRBV29-1 | CSAGRDGNYEQYF | TGCAGCGCCGGCAGGGACGGAAACTACGAGCAGTACTTC
. | TRBD1 | TRBJ2-6 | TRBV5-6 | CASSGKDRGYSSGANVLTF | TGTGCCAGCAGTGGGAAAGACAGGGGTTATTCCTCTGGGGCCAACGTCCTGACTTTC
. | . | TRBJ1-1 | TRBV25-1 | CASSKVKGSYTEAFF | TGTGCCAGCAGTAAAGTGAAAGGGTCGTACACTGAAGCTTTCTTT
. | . | TRBJ2-7 | TRBV5-8 | CASSLLGPTTTYEQYF | TGTGCCAGCAGCTTGTTGGGGCCAACTACCACCTACGAGCAGTACTTC
. | . | TRBJ2-2 | TRBV28 | CASSLSGTTYTGELFF | TGTGCCAGCAGTTTATCCGGGACGACCTACACCGGGGAGCTGTTTTTT
. | . | TRBJ2-5 | TRBV5-4 | CASSPRGDSQETQYF | TGTGCCAGCAGCCCCCGGGGGGACAGCCAAGAGACCCAGTACTTC
few | . | TRBJ2-7 | TRBV25-1 | CASSVSQGRSFEQYF | TGTGCCAGCAGTGTCTCACAGGGCCGGTCATTCGAGCAGTACTTC
many | TRBD1 | TRBJ2-7 | TRBV9 | CASSSRTGLTYEQYF | TGTGCCAGCAGCAGCCGGACAGGGTTGACCTACGAGCAGTACTTC
few | TRBD1 | TRBJ2-6 | TRBV29-1 | CSVKEDRGFQPGANVLTF | TGCAGCGTTAAGGAGGACAGGGGGTTCCAGCCTGGGGCCAACGTCCTGACTTTC